The 20 T cell receptor beta chains below come from one sample, sequenced in a study of T cell responses to AZD1222 COVID-19 vaccine. The data were produced by immunoSEQ multiplex PCR, yet TCRdb's version contains in-frame clones alone and is incomplete. The sample lists approximately 140,000 clones, around 94% occurring once. Sequenced here: peripheral blood, sampled 28 days after the second AZD1222 dose. These receptors were collected from an adult who received the AZD1222 COVID-19 vaccine.

The J gene is TRBJ1-5, the V gene TRBV7-2, with D possibly TRBD1 on 5 matching bases. Looked up from germline, CDR1 is SGHTA and CDR2 is FQGNSA. Trimming pared 2 bases from V and 4 bases from J, leaving 15 bases between. This CDR3 spans 16 amino acids. As DNA, the CDR3 is TGTGCCAGCAGCTTATATGGGTGGGACGGTAATCAGCCCCAGCATTTT. It yields the protein CASSLYGWDGNQPQHF.

The rearrangement uses TRBV20-1 and TRBJ1-2; no reliable D call. V lost 3 bases, J lost 0 bases, and 8 bases lay in between. The CDR3 extends over 13 amino acids. Germline CDR1 DFQATT, CDR2 SNEGSKA (reference sequence). The CDR3 sequence: CSASYTANYGYTF. In nucleotides, the CDR3 is TGCAGTGCTAGTTACACAGCTAACTATGGCTACACCTTC.

This clone was observed once. This sequence joins TRBV7-2 and TRBJ1-2; 7 positions match TRBD1. Germline V gene lookup returns CDR1 SGHTA and CDR2 FQGNSA. J was trimmed by 2 bases and V by 0 bases; bases with no gene match: 3. The CDR3 has 15 residues. The CDR3 sequence is CASSLASQGNYGYTF. CDR3 DNA sequence: TGTGCCAGCAGCTTAGCGTCACAGGGGAACTATGGCTACACCTTC.

This chain links TRBV10-3 with TRBJ2-2; a possible D gene is TRBD1 (6 bases). This CDR3 has 16 amino acids. Trimming took off 0 bases at V and 7 bases at J, with 15 bases between the two ends. The germline V gene encodes CDR1 ENHRY and CDR2 SYGVKD. CDR3 coding DNA: TGTGCCATCAGTGAGTCAAGGCAGGGGTTCGTCGGGGAGCTGTTTTTT. Amino acid sequence: CAISESRQGFVGELFF.

The count of this clone is one. This chain links TRBV7-9 with TRBJ2-1; 7 bases are shared with TRBD1. The CDR3 sequence is 15 residues long. After removal of 5 bases from V and 7 bases from J, the junction contained 11 bases not matched to a gene. Germline assignment: CDR1 SEHNR and CDR2 FQNEAQ (reference sequence). The CDR3 reads CASSRDRVIGNEQFF. Written as DNA, the CDR3 is TGTGCCAGCAGCCGCGACAGGGTGATAGGGAATGAGCAGTTCTTC.

The chain links TRBV2 to TRBJ1-1; D call uncertain. Germline-derived CDR1 and CDR2 are SNHLY and FYNNEI. CDR3 length: 12 residues. Trimming removed 3 bases from V and 10 bases from J, with 12 bases in between. This chain's CDR3 is CASSETFGGAFF. The CDR3 nucleotides read TGTGCCAGCAGTGAGACGTTTGGTGGAGCTTTCTTT.

This rearrangement joins TRBV30 to TRBJ1-2, with 8 positions matching TRBD1. This CDR3 contains 14 residues. Germline V gives CDR1 GTSNPN, CDR2 SVGIG (reference sequence). The junction had 10 bases not matched to a gene; V was cut back by 3 bases and J by 7 bases. CDR3 nucleotides: TGTGCCTGGAGGGGTCGACAGGGGCTGGGTGGCTACACCTTC. This codes for CAWRGRQGLGGYTF.

The genes are TRBV6-5 and TRBJ2-7; 7 nucleotides agree with TRBD2. The junction had 8 bases not matched to a gene; V was cut back by 0 bases and J by 3 bases. The germline CDR1 and CDR2 sequences are MNHEY and SVGAGI. The CDR3 extends over 16 amino acids. The CDR3 nucleotides are TGTGCCAGCAGTTACTCGAAGGCTAGCGGATTCTACGAGCAGTACTTC. Protein product: CASSYSKASGFYEQYF.

This chain connects TRBV28 to TRBJ1-5, with no clear D. The CDR3 covers 14 residues. Per germline, CDR1 MDHEN and CDR2 SYDVKM. V was pared by 1 base and J by 0 bases, with 4 bases between. As DNA, the CDR3 is TGTGCCAGCAGTTTATTTTATAGCAATCAGCCCCAGCATTTT. Protein sequence: CASSLFYSNQPQHF.

This clone was observed a single time. V usage is TRBV6-1 and J usage is TRBJ2-7, with TRBD1 as a possible D gene (6 bases). The CDR3 covers 15 residues. V dropped 3 bases and J dropped 1 base, with 13 bases sitting between them. CDR1 is MNHNS, CDR2 SASEGT, per germline. CDR3 protein: CASSDGTLPSYEQYF. CDR3 DNA sequence: TGTGCCAGCAGTGATGGGACACTGCCTTCCTACGAGCAGTACTTC.

The chain is built from TRBV6-5 and TRBJ1-5, with 8 bases aligning to TRBD1. The V segment lost 5 bases and the J segment 7 bases; nucleotides outside the gene matches: 7. In germline, CDR1 is MNHEY, CDR2 SVGAGI. CDR3 size: 14 residues. The CDR3 DNA reads as TGTGCCAGCAGTCCGGACAGGGCCATACAGCCCCAGCATTTT. As protein: CASSPDRAIQPQHF.

This clone was seen just once. This sequence joins TRBV4-2 and TRBJ1-5; D is possibly TRBD1 (5 bases). CDR1 is LGHNA and CDR2 is YNFKEQ in the germline V gene. CDR3 length equals 17 residues. The V end lost 4 bases, the J end lost 6 bases, and 22 bases lay between the germline ends. CDR3 amino acids: CASSLGTPGGGSQPQHF. In nucleotides, the CDR3 is TGTGCCAGCAGCCTCGGGACGCCCGGGGGAGGGAGTCAGCCCCAGCATTTT.

The rearrangement uses TRBV11-2 and TRBJ1-1, with 7 bases fitting TRBD1. V was pared by 4 bases and J by 2 bases, with 7 bases of the junction left unmatched. Germline V CDR1 and CDR2: SGHAT, FQNNGV. The CDR3 spans 15 residues. The CDR3 loop is CASSSSGGVNTEAFF. For the CDR3, the DNA is TGTGCCAGCAGCTCATCAGGGGGGGTAAACACTGAAGCTTTCTTT. Drawing the rest from reference TRBV11-2 and TRBJ1-1, the complete variable domain is EAGVAQSPRYKIIEKRQSVAFWCNPISGHATLYWYQQILGQGPKLLIQFQNNGVVDDSQLPKDRFSAERLKGVDSTLKIQPAKLEDSAVYLCASSSSGGVNTEAFFGQGTRLTVV.

CDR3 DNA sequence: TGTGCCAGCTCACCGCAACTTTTACCAGATAGCAATCAGCCCCAGCATTTT. It yields the protein CASSPQLLPDSNQPQHF. J is TRBJ1-5 and V is TRBV18; D is unresolved. Germline V gives CDR1 KGHSH, CDR2 LQKENI. This CDR3 has 17 residues. The ends were cut back, 3 bases at V and 0 bases at J, with 15 bases in the middle.

The gene calls are TRBV7-9 and TRBJ1-3; D perhaps matches TRBD1 (6 bases). CDR3 length: 15 amino acids. Per germline, CDR1 SEHNR and CDR2 FQNEAQ (reference sequence). With 5 bases removed from V and 4 bases from J, the gap between germline ends came to 15 bases. The CDR3 sequence is CASSGGTGSGNTIYF. The CDR3 DNA follows: TGTGCCAGCAGCGGAGGAACAGGGAGCGGAAACACCATATATTTT.

The chain employs TRBV12-5 and TRBJ2-2, with 12 bases identical to TRBD2. From germline, CDR1 is LGHNT and CDR2 FRNRAP. V lost 0 bases to trimming and J lost 4 bases; unmatched junction nucleotides: 18. The CDR3 runs 22 residues. This CDR3 reads CASGLVRWGSLAGGNSTGELFF. The CDR3 DNA is TGTGCTAGTGGTTTGGTACGGTGGGGGTCACTAGCGGGAGGCAACAGCACCGGGGAGCTGTTTTTT.

The V gene is TRBV6-2 or TRBV6-3, the J gene TRBJ1-5; D is undetermined. CDR1 and CDR2 (germline): MNHEY, SVGEGT. This CDR3 comprises 15 residues. The V end was cut by 4 bases, the J end by 0 bases, with 10 bases between. CDR3 amino acids: CASSFQVGSNQPQHF. The DNA for the CDR3 is TGTGCCAGCAGTTTTCAGGTCGGTAGCAATCAGCCCCAGCATTTT.

The J gene is TRBJ1-2, the V gene TRBV7-8; no clear D gene. V was pared by 1 base and J by 0 bases, with 6 bases between. The CDR3 runs to 14 residues. The germline gives CDR1 SGHVS, CDR2 FQNEAQ. The CDR3 region is CASSLEGSNYGYTF. CDR3 in DNA: TGTGCCAGCAGCTTAGAGGGATCTAACTATGGCTACACCTTC.

The chain carries TRBV2 and TRBJ1-1; 7 bases are a match to TRBD1. The V segment lost 5 bases and the J segment 5 bases; nucleotides outside the gene matches: 8. The CDR3 loop spans 14 amino acids. The V gene's germline CDR1 is SNHLY and CDR2 FYNNEI. CDR3: CASSPGQYVTEAFF. The CDR3 DNA follows: TGTGCCAGCAGTCCGGGACAGTACGTAACTGAAGCTTTCTTT.

The chain joins TRBV2 to TRBJ1-2; 7 nucleotides line up with TRBD1. The V and J ends lost 10 bases and 6 bases, in that order; junction bases with no gene match: 20. The CDR3 has 16 amino acids. CDR1 is SNHLY and CDR2 is FYNNEI in the germline V gene. DNA for the CDR3: TGTGCCAAAAGAAGGGGCAGGGGGGTGGTAGAGGATGGCTACACCTTC. It codes for CAKRRGRGVVEDGYTF.